These 10 T cell receptor beta chains came from one sample sequenced in a study of CD4 T cells in relation to SARS-CoV-2 and coronaviruses. Some clones are missing from TCRdb's copy, which holds only in-frame ones; the method was immunoSEQ multiplex PCR. This sample has around 20,000 clones, with about four fifths found just once. Unexposed donor CD4+ T cells date from about 2011-2019, before the COVID-19 pandemic. After about 10 days of culture, CD4+ T cells were isolated. For these receptors, no antigen is known. The sample comprised CD4+ T cells from PBMCs, cultured in vitro. The receptors were sampled from a human donor in good health.

The V gene is TRBV11-3, the J gene TRBJ2-5, with a possible D match to TRBD2 (5 bases). Germline values: CDR1 SGHNT, CDR2 YENEEA. V dropped 1 base and J dropped 5 bases, with 11 bases sitting between them. The CDR3 loop spans 14 amino acids. CDR3 sequence reads: CASSLGSERETQYF. The CDR3 DNA is TGTGCCAGCAGCTTAGGTAGCGAAAGGGAGACCCAGTACTTC.

This chain connects TRBV19 to TRBJ2-2; tentative D call: TRBD2 (7 bases). This CDR3 spans 14 amino acids. Per germline, CDR1 LNHDA and CDR2 SQIVND (reference sequence). Deletions cut 5 bases from V and 5 bases from J, with 12 bases between. The CDR3 DNA sequence: TGTGCCAGTAGTCGGGGGGCCGCAACCGGGGAGCTGTTTTTT. The encoded protein is CASSRGAATGELFF.

The V gene is TRBV19, the J gene TRBJ2-1; D gene unclear. Germline CDR1 and CDR2: LNHDA and SQIVND (reference sequence). CDR3 length: 14 amino acids. Trimming cost V 2 bases and J 6 bases, with 11 bases left between them. CDR3 DNA sequence: TGTGCCAGTAGTATAACTCACTCGCTCAATGAGCAGTTCTTC. It yields the protein CASSITHSLNEQFF.

The chain has TRBV30 and TRBJ2-3; D is possibly TRBD1 or TRBD2 (5 bases each). The CDR3 extends over 15 amino acids. Germline CDR1 reads GTSNPN; CDR2 reads SVGIG (reference sequence). Trimming took 0 bases from V and 1 from J, leaving 11 bases between them. The CDR3 DNA sequence: TGTGCCTGGAGTGTTGGGACCCGGGGCACAGATACGCAGTATTTT. This gives the protein CAWSVGTRGTDTQYF.

This chain connects TRBV15 to TRBJ1-3, with D unclear. Germline-derived CDR1 and CDR2 are LNHNV and YYDKDF (reference sequence). The CDR3 has 17 amino acids. V lost 2 bases to trimming and J lost 0 bases, with 14 bases between them. For the CDR3, the DNA is TGTGCCACCAGCAGAATTCCAACGACAAGCTCTGGAAACACCATATATTTT. Translated: CATSRIPTTSSGNTIYF.

This chain links TRBV6-1 with TRBJ2-2; 10 bases agree with TRBD1. Germline assignment: CDR1 MNHNS and CDR2 SASEGT. The junction had 13 bases not matched to a gene; V was cut back by 4 bases and J by 2 bases. This CDR3 spans 19 amino acids. The CDR3 reads CASSGQPGQGNRNTGELFF. CDR3 sequence (DNA): TGTGCCAGCAGTGGACAGCCGGGACAGGGGAATAGAAACACCGGGGAGCTGTTTTTT.

The V call is TRBV19, the J call TRBJ1-4; D gene unclear. V lost 9 bases and J 8 bases, leaving 22 bases between the germline ends. Germline V lookup: CDR1 LNHDA, CDR2 SQIVND (reference sequence). The CDR3 has 15 residues. The CDR3 DNA is TGTGCCAGCACCGACTCGTTAGGGATGGTAGAAAAACTGTTTTTT. As protein: CASTDSLGMVEKLFF.

This clone was detected only a few times. The chain has TRBV9 and TRBJ2-7; D unclear. This CDR3 is built from 14 residues. V lost 0 bases and J lost 4, with 11 bases in between. Germline V gives CDR1 SGDLS, CDR2 YYNGEE. For the CDR3, the DNA is TGTGCCAGCAGCGTAGGATCGGGTAGGTACGAGCAGTACTTC. This translates into CASSVGSGRYEQYF. Variable domain in full (rest from reference TRBV9 and TRBJ2-7): DSGVTQTPKHLITATGQRVTLRCSPRSGDLSVYWYQQSLDQGLQFLIQYYNGEERAKGNILERFSAQQFPDLHSELNLSSLELGDSALYFCASSVGSGRYEQYFGPGTRLTVT.

V is TRBV5-1 and J is TRBJ2-1; TRBD2 matches 14 bases. The CDR3 sequence is 13 residues long. Trimming removed 4 bases from V and 14 bases from J; junction bases left unmatched: 5. CDR1 SGHRS and CDR2 YFSETQ come from the germline V gene. The CDR3 is CASSEGLAGEEFF. The CDR3 region has the DNA TGCGCCAGCAGCGAGGGACTAGCGGGAGAAGAGTTCTTC.

V usage is TRBV30 and J usage is TRBJ1-2; D is undetermined. Germline CDR1 reads GTSNPN; CDR2 reads SVGIG (reference sequence). V was trimmed by 0 bases and J by 7 bases, leaving 6 bases between them. This CDR3 has 11 residues. The CDR3 coding sequence is TGTGCCTGGAGTGTTCAGTTTGGCTACACCTTC. Protein sequence: CAWSVQFGYTF.